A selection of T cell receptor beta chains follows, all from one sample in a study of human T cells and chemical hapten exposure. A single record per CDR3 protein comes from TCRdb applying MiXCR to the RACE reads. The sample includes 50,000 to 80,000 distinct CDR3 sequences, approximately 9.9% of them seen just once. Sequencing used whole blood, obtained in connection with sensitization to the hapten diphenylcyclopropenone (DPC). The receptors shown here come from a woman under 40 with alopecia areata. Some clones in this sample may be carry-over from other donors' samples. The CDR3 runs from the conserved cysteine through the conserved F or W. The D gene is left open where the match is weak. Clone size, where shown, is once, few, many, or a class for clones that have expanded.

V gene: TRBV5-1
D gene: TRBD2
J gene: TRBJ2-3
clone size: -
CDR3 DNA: TGCGCCAGCAGCTCAGCGGGGGGCGAGGTGGCGCAGTATTTT
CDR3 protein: CASSSAGGEVAQYF

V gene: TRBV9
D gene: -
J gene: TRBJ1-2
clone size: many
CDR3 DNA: TGTGCCAGCAGCGCGAGTTCGGGATTAGGGTATGGCTACACCTTC
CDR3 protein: CASSASSGLGYGYTF

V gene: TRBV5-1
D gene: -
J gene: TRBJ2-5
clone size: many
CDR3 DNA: TGCGCCAGCAGCTTTTTCGGCCTCCAAGAGACCCAGTACTTC
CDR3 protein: CASSFFGLQETQYF

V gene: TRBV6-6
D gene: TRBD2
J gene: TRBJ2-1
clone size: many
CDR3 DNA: TGTGCCAGCAGTAGCAGACTAGCGGGAGGGCCGGGAGTGAAAGTAGGGTTCTACAATGAGCAGTTCTTC
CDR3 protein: CASSSRLAGGPGVKVGFYNEQFF

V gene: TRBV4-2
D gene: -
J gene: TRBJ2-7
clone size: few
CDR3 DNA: TGTGCCAGCAGCCAGCCCGTCGGGGGGGCAGGGGGCTACGAGCAGTACTTC
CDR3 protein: CASSQPVGGAGGYEQYF

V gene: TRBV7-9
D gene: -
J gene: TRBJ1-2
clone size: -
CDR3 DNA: TGTGCCAGCAGCTTACCCGCCAGAAATGGCTACACCTTC
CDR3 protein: CASSLPARNGYTF

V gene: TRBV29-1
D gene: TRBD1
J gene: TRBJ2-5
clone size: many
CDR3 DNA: TGCAGCGTTGAAGATCGAGACAGGGGAGAGACCCAGTACTTC
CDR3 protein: CSVEDRDRGETQYF

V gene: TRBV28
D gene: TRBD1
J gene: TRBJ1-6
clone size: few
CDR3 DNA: TGTGCCTGGGGACGGGACAGAGCTTCACCCCTCCACTTT
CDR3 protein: CAWGRDRASPLHF

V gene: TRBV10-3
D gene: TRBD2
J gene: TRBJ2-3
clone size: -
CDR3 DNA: TGTGCCATCAGTGAGACTAGCGGGATGTTCACAGATACGCAGTATTTT
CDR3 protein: CAISETSGMFTDTQYF

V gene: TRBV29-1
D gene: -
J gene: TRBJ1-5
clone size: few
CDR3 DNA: TGCAGCGTTGAAGATCGGGTCAGGCTGCCGCCCCAGCATTTT
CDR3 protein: CSVEDRVRLPPQHF

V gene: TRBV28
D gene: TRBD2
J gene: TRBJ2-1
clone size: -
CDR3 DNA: TGTGCCAGCAGTTCCCCTAGCGGGAGTTCCTACAATGAGCAGTTCTTC
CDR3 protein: CASSSPSGSSYNEQFF

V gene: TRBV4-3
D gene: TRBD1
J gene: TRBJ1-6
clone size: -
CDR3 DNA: TGCGCCAGCAGCCAGCTAGGGGGCGGTTGGAATTCACCCCTCCACTTT
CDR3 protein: CASSQLGGGWNSPLHF

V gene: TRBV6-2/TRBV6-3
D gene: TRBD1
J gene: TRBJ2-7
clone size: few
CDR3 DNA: TGTGCCAGCAGTGAGGACAGGGCCTACGAGCAGTACTTC
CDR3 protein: CASSEDRAYEQYF

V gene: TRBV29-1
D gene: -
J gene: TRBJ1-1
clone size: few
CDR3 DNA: TGCAGCGTGACGGGACGGATGAACACTGAAGCTTTCTTT
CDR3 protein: CSVTGRMNTEAFF

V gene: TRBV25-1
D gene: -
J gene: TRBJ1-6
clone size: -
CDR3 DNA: TGTGCCAGCAGTGCTGGGGTAAGGGATTCACCCCTCCACTTT
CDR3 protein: CASSAGVRDSPLHF

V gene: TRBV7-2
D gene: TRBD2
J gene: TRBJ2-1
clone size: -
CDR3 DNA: TGTGCCGGCAGCCCGCGAACCGGACTAGCGGAGCAGTTCTTC
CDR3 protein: CAGSPRTGLAEQFF

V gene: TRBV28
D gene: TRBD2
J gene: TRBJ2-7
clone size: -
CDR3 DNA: TGTGCCAGCAGGCCTTCTGACGGGACTAGCGGGCGTCAGGACTTC
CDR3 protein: CASRPSDGTSGRQDF

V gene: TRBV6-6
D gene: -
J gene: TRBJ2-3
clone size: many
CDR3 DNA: TGTGCCAGCAGTTATGGTGCGGGGGCCACAGATACGCAGTATTTT
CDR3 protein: CASSYGAGATDTQYF

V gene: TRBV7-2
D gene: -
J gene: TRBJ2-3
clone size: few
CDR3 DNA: TGTGCCAGCAGCCGGACTATACTAGACTCTAGCACAGATACGCAGTATTTT
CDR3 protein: CASSRTILDSSTDTQYF

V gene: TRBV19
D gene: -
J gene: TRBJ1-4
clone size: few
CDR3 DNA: TGTGCCAGTAGCGGGACGGCGGGAGGTGAAAAACTGTTTTTT
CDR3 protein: CASSGTAGGEKLFF

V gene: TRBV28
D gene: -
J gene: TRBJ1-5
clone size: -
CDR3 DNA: TGTGCCAGCACAGGGATGGGAGATCAGCCCCAGCATTTT
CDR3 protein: CASTGMGDQPQHF

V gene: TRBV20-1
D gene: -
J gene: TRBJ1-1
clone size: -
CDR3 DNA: TGCAGTGCTAGAAAGGTTAATGAAGCTTTCTTT
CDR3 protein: CSARKVNEAFF

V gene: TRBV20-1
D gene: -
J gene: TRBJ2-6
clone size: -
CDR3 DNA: TGCAGTGCTAGACCCCCGGGGGTCTCTGGGGCCAACGTCCTGACTTTC
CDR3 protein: CSARPPGVSGANVLTF

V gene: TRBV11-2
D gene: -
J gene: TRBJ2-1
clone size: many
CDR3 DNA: TGTGCCAGCAGCTTAGGGGCGGGGAGCTCCTACAATGAGCAGTTCTTC
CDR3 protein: CASSLGAGSSYNEQFF

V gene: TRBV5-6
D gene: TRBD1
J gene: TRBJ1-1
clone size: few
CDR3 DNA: TGTGCCAGCACCACAGGGGTTGGGAACACTGAAGCTTTCTTT
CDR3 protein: CASTTGVGNTEAFF

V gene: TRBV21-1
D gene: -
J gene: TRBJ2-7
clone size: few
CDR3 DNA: TGTGCCAGCGTCCCTAGCCAGGCCTCTAAGGAGCAGTACTTC
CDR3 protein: CASVPSQASKEQYF

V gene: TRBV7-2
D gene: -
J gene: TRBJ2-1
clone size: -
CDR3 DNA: TGTGCCAGCAGCCCTAGGACCTCCAATGAGCAGTTCTTC
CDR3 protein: CASSPRTSNEQFF

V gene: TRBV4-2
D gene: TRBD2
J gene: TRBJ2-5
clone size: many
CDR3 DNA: TGTGCCAGCAGCCCGACTAGCGGGGAACAAGAGACCCAGTACTTC
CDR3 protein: CASSPTSGEQETQYF

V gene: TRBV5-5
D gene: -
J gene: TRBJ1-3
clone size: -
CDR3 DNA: TGTGCCAGCAGCTTGGGGCCAGGGTCGAACACCATATATTTT
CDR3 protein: CASSLGPGSNTIYF

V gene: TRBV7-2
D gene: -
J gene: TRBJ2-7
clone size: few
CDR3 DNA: TGTGCCAGCAGCCCCGTTGGACTGACCTACGAGCAGTACTTC
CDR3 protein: CASSPVGLTYEQYF

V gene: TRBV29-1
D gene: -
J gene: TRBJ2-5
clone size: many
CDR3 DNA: TGCAGCGTCGGCCGGGGCTTCGAGACCCAGTACTTC
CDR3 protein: CSVGRGFETQYF

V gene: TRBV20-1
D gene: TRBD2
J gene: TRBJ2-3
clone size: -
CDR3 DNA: TGCAGTGCTAGCCCTGGGACTAGCGTCACAGATACGCAGTATTTT
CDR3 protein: CSASPGTSVTDTQYF

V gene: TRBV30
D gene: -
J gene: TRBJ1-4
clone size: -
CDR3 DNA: TGTGCCTGGAGTGTACAGGGAAAACTGTTTTTT
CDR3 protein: CAWSVQGKLFF

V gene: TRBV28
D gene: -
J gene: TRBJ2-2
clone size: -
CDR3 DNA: TGTGCCAGCAGCTCAAACTTTGGGCCGACGTACACCGGGGAGCTGTTTTTT
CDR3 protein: CASSSNFGPTYTGELFF

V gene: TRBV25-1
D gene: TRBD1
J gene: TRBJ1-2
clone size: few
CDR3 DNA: TGTGCCAGCCGTACGCCCGGGACAGGGGGAGGCTACACCTTC
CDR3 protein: CASRTPGTGGGYTF

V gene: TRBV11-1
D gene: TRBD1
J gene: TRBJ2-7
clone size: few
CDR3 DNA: TGTGCCAGCAGCACACAGGGGGCTTCCTACGAGCAGTACTTC
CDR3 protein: CASSTQGASYEQYF

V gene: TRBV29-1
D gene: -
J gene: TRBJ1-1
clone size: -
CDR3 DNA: TGCAGCGTTGAGGCAATGAACACTGAAGCTTTCTTT
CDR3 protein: CSVEAMNTEAFF